The clone carrying this TCR beta chain was detected only once. With 6 bases removed from V and 0 bases from J, the gap between germline ends came to 9 bases. The CDR3 covers 13 residues. Data came from immunoSEQ multiplex PCR; TCRdb stores just in-frame clones and leaves some out. The sample carries about 330,000 clones, around 87% recorded once. These data are taken from a study of blood T cell repertoires in COVID-19. The chain links TRBV12-3 or TRBV12-4 to TRBJ2-7, with D perhaps matching TRBD1 (6 bases). Sequencing was carried out using PBMCs or T cells enriched from blood (not recorded which). The clonotype originates from a woman in her thirties who had recovered from COVID-19. The CDR3 sequence is CASSGQLSYEQYF. CDR3 bases: TGTGCCAGCAGCGGACAGCTCTCCTACGAGCAGTACTTC.